This T cell receptor (beta chain) was documented in a study of pediatric ulcerative colitis. This was a survey-level run. Some clones are missing from TCRdb's copy, which holds only in-frame ones; the method was immunoSEQ multiplex PCR. The sample has roughly 14,000 clones, approximately 90% seen once; the top ten hold more than 0.85%. The germline gives CDR1 SGHVS, CDR2 FNYEAQ. Trimming removed 1 base at V and 1 base at J, with 8 bases between. The CDR3 contains 15 residues. The TCR originated in a boy under 18 with moderate ulcerative colitis. The chain couples TRBV7-6 to TRBJ1-3; unclear D gene. Material for sequencing was blood. This CDR3 reads CASSLGGGSGNTIYF. The CDR3, as DNA: TGTGCCAGCAGCTTAGGCGGCGGGTCTGGAAACACCATATATTTT.